These 21 T cell receptor beta chains were sequenced from one sample in a study of control samples from healthy donors and cancer patients. Sequenced by immunoSEQ multiplex PCR; TCRdb stores in-frame clones only, minus some. The table lists about 80,000 clones, approximately 82% of them singletons, with 11% in the top ten. Sequencing used PBMCs. The receptors were gathered from a man in his fifties or sixties with head and neck cancer.

This clone was picked up one time. The rearrangement uses TRBV5-8 and TRBJ1-1; tentative D call: TRBD1 (5 bases). Germline loops: CDR1 SGHTS, CDR2 YDEGEE. The V end lost 6 bases, the J end lost 4 bases, and 13 bases lay between the germline ends. This CDR3 is 13 amino acids long. The DNA of the CDR3 is TGTGCCAGCACCCGGGACTGGGGCACTGAAGCTTTCTTT. Residues: CASTRDWGTEAFF.

This sequence joins TRBV3-1 (or the pseudogene TRBV3-2) and TRBJ1-4; D unresolved. Deletions cut 1 base from V and 2 bases from J, with 8 bases between. Germline assignment: CDR1 LGHDT and CDR2 YNNKEL (reference sequence). The CDR3 spans 15 residues. The CDR3 reads CASSQGFGTNEKLFF. The CDR3 DNA is TGTGCCAGCAGCCAAGGATTCGGCACTAATGAAAAACTGTTTTTT.

This clone was counted a single time. Here the CDR3 DNA reads TGTGCCAGCACTCCCACACCTGTCGGTGGCGAGCAGTACTTC. Its protein is CASTPTPVGGEQYF. The gene calls are TRBV28 and TRBJ2-7; D ambiguous. V was trimmed by 7 bases and J by 6 bases, leaving 19 bases between them. Germline V CDR1 and CDR2: MDHEN, SYDVKM. The CDR3 runs 14 residues.

The CDR3 DNA reads as TGTGCCAGCAGCGGGACAGGGGGCGCGAACACCGGGGAGCTGTTTTTT. Amino acids: CASSGTGGANTGELFF. The V gene is TRBV2, the J gene TRBJ2-2; the match to TRBD1 covers 12 bases. With V trimmed by 6 bases and J by 0 bases, 2 bases remained unmatched. The CDR3 length is 16 residues. Germline V gene lookup returns CDR1 SNHLY and CDR2 FYNNEI.

J is TRBJ2-2 and V is TRBV5-1; 8 positions match TRBD1. The germline gives CDR1 SGHRS, CDR2 YFSETQ. The CDR3 length is 16 residues. Trimming removed 0 bases from V and 3 bases from J; junction bases left unmatched: 4. CDR3 sequence: CASSLAGGEDTGELFF. The CDR3 region has the DNA TGCGCCAGCAGCTTGGCAGGGGGCGAGGACACCGGGGAGCTGTTTTTT.

This rearrangement joins TRBV28 to TRBJ1-4; D is possibly TRBD1 (6 bases). The CDR3 loop spans 13 amino acids. CDR1 and CDR2 (germline): MDHEN, SYDVKM. V lost 4 bases and J lost 6, with 9 bases in between. DNA for the CDR3: TGTGCCAGCAGTTCACAGGGCTATGAAAAACTGTTTTTT. Its translation is CASSSQGYEKLFF.

This clone was found a few times. The chain couples TRBV28 to TRBJ2-2; possible D gene TRBD2, 6 bases. V shed 5 bases and J shed 4 bases, with 17 bases lying between them. Germline V gene data show CDR1 as MDHEN and CDR2 as SYDVKM. The CDR3 loop spans 16 amino acids. The CDR3 region is CASSSLSAGPTGELFF. DNA for the CDR3: TGTGCCAGCAGTAGTCTCTCTGCGGGACCCACCGGGGAGCTGTTTTTT.

This clone was seen just once. The genes are TRBV5-1 and TRBJ2-5; D possibly corresponds to TRBD1 (7 bases). Germline V gene data show CDR1 as SGHRS and CDR2 as YFSETQ. V lost 3 bases and J lost 2, with 11 bases in between. The CDR3 sequence is 14 residues long. In nucleotides, the CDR3 is TGCGCCAGCAGCTCGGAGGGACAGCAAGAGACCCAGTACTTC. This sequence encodes CASSSEGQQETQYF.

The CDR3 nucleotides are TGCGCCAGCAGCTCCTCCGGGACAGTGAGCTCCTATAATTCACCCCTCCACTTT. Translation gives CASSSSGTVSSYNSPLHF. The chain has TRBV5-1 and TRBJ1-6; 7 nucleotides align to TRBD1. V shed 3 bases, J shed 0 bases, and the junction held 9 bases outside the gene matches. Germline V lookup: CDR1 SGHRS, CDR2 YFSETQ. The CDR3 sequence is 18 residues long. Combining the CDR3 with reference TRBV5-1 and TRBJ1-6 gives the whole variable domain KAGVTQTPRYLIKTRGQQVTLSCSPISGHRSVSWYQQTPGQGLQFLFEYFSETQRNKGNFPGRFSGRQFSNSRSEMNVSTLELGDSALYLCASSSSGTVSSYNSPLHFGNGTRLTVT.

A single count supports this clone. The chain recombines TRBV6-2 or TRBV6-3 with TRBJ2-7; possible D gene TRBD1, 6 bases. Trimming shortened V by 5 bases and J by 3 bases, and 11 bases separated the two germline ends. This CDR3 has 13 amino acids. Germline CDR1 MNHEY, CDR2 SVGEGT. CDR3 bases: TGTGCCAGCAGTCGGCGAGGGGGCTACGAGCAGTACTTC. Translation: CASSRRGGYEQYF.

This chain connects TRBV6-5 to TRBJ2-7; 9 positions agree with TRBD1. Losses at the gene ends were 4 bases for V and 5 bases for J; bases not matched to a gene: 6. Germline V gene sequence: CDR1 MNHEY, CDR2 SVGAGI. This CDR3 has 14 residues. The CDR3 region is CASSWLQGADEQYF. In nucleotides, the CDR3 is TGTGCCAGCAGTTGGCTACAGGGGGCGGACGAGCAGTACTTC.

This sequence joins TRBV2 and TRBJ2-1, with 10 positions matching TRBD2. Germline V gene lookup returns CDR1 SNHLY and CDR2 FYNNEI. This CDR3 spans 14 amino acids. Trimming took 7 bases from V and 4 from J; bases not matched to a gene: 4. CDR3 protein: CASTGTSAYNEQFF. CDR3 DNA sequence: TGTGCCAGCACCGGGACTAGCGCGTACAATGAGCAGTTCTTC.

Written as DNA, the CDR3 is TGTGCCAGCAGCGCCCAGGGAGCCCGAGGGACTGAAGCTTTCTTT. This translates into CASSAQGARGTEAFF. V is TRBV11-2 and J is TRBJ1-1, with a tentative D call TRBD1 (5 bases). From germline, CDR1 is SGHAT and CDR2 FQNNGV. V was cut by 5 bases and J by 5 bases, with 18 bases left in between. The CDR3 loop spans 15 amino acids.

The chain couples TRBV5-4 to TRBJ1-6; D is uncertain. CDR1 is SGHNT, CDR2 YYREEE, per germline (reference sequence). V dropped 3 bases and J dropped 8 bases, with 12 bases sitting between them. This CDR3 spans 14 amino acids. The CDR3 DNA follows: TGTGCCAGCAGCTCGTCAGGAGGTTATTCACCCCTCCACTTT. Encoded protein: CASSSSGGYSPLHF.

This clone was found once. The chain combines TRBV10-3 with TRBJ2-7, with 10 positions matching TRBD1. The CDR3 has 16 residues. Per the germline V gene, CDR1 is ENHRY and CDR2 is SYGVKD. V shed 3 bases, J shed 4 bases, and the junction held 9 bases outside the gene matches. CDR3 amino acids: CAISDLKGQGRYEQYF. The DNA of the CDR3 is TGTGCCATCAGTGATTTAAAGGGACAGGGGAGATACGAGCAGTACTTC.

The J gene is TRBJ2-2, the V gene TRBV9; 9 bases align to TRBD2. The J segment lost 3 bases and the V segment lost 5 bases, leaving 14 bases of the junction unmatched. CDR1 and CDR2 (germline): SGDLS, YYNGEE. This CDR3 is built from 18 residues. The CDR3, as DNA: TGTGCCAGCAGTGCCGTAGGTAGCGGGAGAACGGACACCGGGGAGCTGTTTTTT. Its protein product is CASSAVGSGRTDTGELFF.

The V call is TRBV19, the J call TRBJ1-5; D uncertain. Trimming left V 7 bases short and J 5 bases short, with 9 bases between. This CDR3 region has 12 residues. In germline, CDR1 is LNHDA, CDR2 SQIVND (reference sequence). In nucleotides, the CDR3 is TGTGCCAGTACAGGAGAGTATCAGCCCCAGCATTTT. Translating gives CASTGEYQPQHF.

The V gene is TRBV19, the J gene TRBJ1-2; 7 nucleotides align to TRBD1. This CDR3 is 16 amino acids long. Germline values: CDR1 LNHDA, CDR2 SQIVND (reference sequence). Trimming removed 8 bases from V and 0 bases from J; junction bases left unmatched: 12. CDR3: CASGYTGERANYGYTF. DNA of the CDR3: TGTGCCAGTGGATACACAGGGGAGAGGGCTAACTATGGCTACACCTTC. Complete variable domain (other parts from reference TRBV19 and TRBJ1-2): DGGITQSPKYLFRKEGQNVTLSCEQNLNHDAMYWYRQDPGQGLRLIYYSQIVNDFQKGDIAEGYSVSREKKESFPLTVTSAQKNPTAFYLCASGYTGERANYGYTFGSGTRLTVV.

The chain links TRBV24-1 to TRBJ2-7; D may be TRBD1 (5 bases). Trimming removed 2 bases at V and 5 bases at J, with 6 bases between. The CDR3 length is 12 residues. CDR1 KGHDR and CDR2 SFDVKD come from the germline V gene. CDR3 coding DNA: TGTGCCACCAGTGATTCACAGGACGAGCAGTACTTC. It is translated as CATSDSQDEQYF.

V and J are TRBV30 and TRBJ2-2, with 12 bases lining up with TRBD1. This CDR3 spans 15 amino acids. V shed 3 bases, J shed 6 bases, and the junction held 5 bases outside the gene matches. Germline assignment: CDR1 GTSNPN and CDR2 SVGIG (reference sequence). As DNA, the CDR3 is TGTGCCTGGAGGGACCGGGACAGGGGGCCCGGGGAGCTGTTTTTT. Translating it yields CAWRDRDRGPGELFF. The full variable domain, rest sourced from reference TRBV30 and TRBJ2-2, is SQTIHQWPATLVQPVGSPLSLECTVEGTSNPNLYWYRQAAGRGLQLLFYSVGIGQISSEVPQNLSASRPQDRQFILSSKKLLLSDSGFYLCAWRDRDRGPGELFFGEGSRLTVL.

V and J are TRBV2 and TRBJ2-1, with 10 bases that match TRBD2. The CDR3 has 16 residues. Trimming cost V 4 bases and J 7 bases; bases outside gene matches: 10. Germline lookup yields CDR1 SNHLY and CDR2 FYNNEI. CDR3: CASSGVPLAGANEQFF. In DNA form, the CDR3 reads TGTGCCAGCAGTGGAGTTCCGCTAGCGGGAGCAAATGAGCAGTTCTTC. Looking up the rest from reference TRBV2 and TRBJ2-1 gives the full variable domain: EPEVTQTPSHQVTQMGQEVILRCVPISNHLYFYWYRQILGQKVEFLVSFYNNEISEKSEIFDDQFSVERPDGSNFTLKIRSTKLEDSAMYFCASSGVPLAGANEQFFGPGTRLTVL.